This TCR beta chain came from a study of CD8 T cells in Susac syndrome. CDR3 length equals 15 residues. From germline, CDR1 is LGHDT and CDR2 YNNKEL (reference sequence). V shed 2 bases, J shed 7 bases, and the junction held 10 bases outside the gene matches. Roughly 0.45 to 1 ug RNA was reverse transcribed with random hexamers. TCRdb processed the immunoSEQ multiplex PCR reads anew with MiXCR; each CDR3 protein has one entry. The top ten clones hold 0.098% of a sample with roughly 190,000 distinct CDR3 sequences, 90% to 97% of them seen once. The sequence derives from a human donor with Susac syndrome. V gene TRBV3-1 combines with J gene TRBJ1-2, with 7 nucleotides matching TRBD1. Source material: CD4+ T cells from PBMCs. Written as DNA, the CDR3 is TGTGCCAGCAGCCAAACCTTGGACAGGCAGGTTGGCTACACCTTC. Residues: CASSQTLDRQVGYTF. The whole variable domain, filled in from reference TRBV3-1 and TRBJ1-2, reads DTAVSQTPKYLVTQMGNDKSIKCEQNLGHDTMYWYKQDSKKFLKIMFSYNNKELIINETVPNRFSPKSPDKAHLNLHINSLELGDSAVYFCASSQTLDRQVGYTFGSGTRLTVV.